The 22 T cell receptor beta chains listed next were all sequenced from one sample in a study of blood T cells in healthy people across ages. The second PCR ran about 6 to 11 cycles with a sample-barcoded 5' primer and J-beta primers. TCRdb processed the 5' RACE reads anew with MiXCR; each CDR3 protein has one entry. Among 1.5 million to 2 million distinct CDR3 sequences, just under 50% were seen once, and the ten largest hold roughly 2.1%. The sample comprised blood. The receptors shown here come from a woman between 35 and 50 years old in good health.

This clonotype was counted only a few times. The J gene is TRBJ2-3, the V gene TRBV5-1, with D possibly being TRBD1 (6 bases). This CDR3 has 15 residues. CDR1 is SGHRS and CDR2 is YFSETQ in the germline V gene. V was pared by 2 bases and J by 5 bases, with 15 bases between. In DNA, the CDR3 is TGCGCCAGCAGCTTTCAGGGGAACCCTCGAGATACGCAGTATTTT. Translating it yields CASSFQGNPRDTQYF.

This clonotype came up a few times. V usage is TRBV4-2 and J usage is TRBJ2-3; TRBD2 agrees at 9 bases. CDR1 is LGHNA and CDR2 is YNFKEQ in the germline V gene. V dropped 2 bases and J dropped 1; count of bases not matched to a gene: 7. The CDR3 contains 17 residues. As DNA, the CDR3 is TGTGCCAGCAGCCAACTTATAGCGGGGGATGGCACAGATACGCAGTATTTT. Translating gives CASSQLIAGDGTDTQYF.

The chain combines TRBV21-1 with TRBJ2-5. TRBV21-1 is tagged as a pseudogene. This CDR3 contains 16 residues. The CDR3 region is CASSKPVSGWQETQYF. For the CDR3, the DNA is TGTGCCAGCAGCAAACCCGTAAGTGGGTGGCAAGAGACCCAGTACTTC.

This clonotype occurred a few times. Compared with germline, one end of the junction differs, possibly owing to a read error. J is TRBJ2-3 and V is TRBV7-7; TRBD2 agrees at 11 bases. Looked up from germline, CDR1 is SSHAT and CDR2 is FNYEAQ (reference sequence). The length of the CDR3 is 17 residues. The CDR3 DNA sequence: TGTGCTAGCAGCCCCACCCTAGCGGGGGGTCGCACAGATACGCAGTATTTT. Translating it yields CASSPTLAGGRTDTQYF.

This clonotype was recorded once. At one of its ends the junction is not consistent with the germline gene, which may arise from a read error. This sequence joins TRBV25-1 and TRBJ2-5; D tentatively fits TRBD1 or TRBD2 (5 bases each). This CDR3 contains 15 residues. Germline CDR1 is MGHDK and CDR2 is SYGVNS. This CDR3 reads CASRHDFGTQVTQYF. The CDR3 region has the DNA TGTGCCAGCAGACATGATTTTGGGACCCAAGTGACCCAGTACTTC.

The chain has TRBV7-2 and TRBJ1-6, with TRBD1 identical over 8 bases. V shed 5 bases and J 3 bases; nucleotides not matched to a gene: 6. Germline CDR1 SGHTA, CDR2 FQGNSA. There are 16 residues in the CDR3. Here the CDR3 reads CASSLGQGIYNSPLHF. The DNA of the CDR3 is TGTGCCAGCAGCCTTGGACAGGGCATCTATAATTCACCCCTCCACTTT.

Regarding this clonotype: An end of the junction does not agree with germline; a read error may underlie this. The gene calls are TRBV5-1 and TRBJ2-5, with a weak D call TRBD1 (5 bases). Per germline, CDR1 SGHRS and CDR2 YFSETQ. The CDR3 runs to 16 residues. In DNA form, the CDR3 reads TGCGCAAGCAGCTTGATCGTCGCAGGGCGTGGAGAGACCCAGTACTTC. Protein: CASSLIVAGRGETQYF.

This clonotype appeared once. The chain combines TRBV2 with TRBJ1-3; 8 nucleotides agree with TRBD1. With 8 bases clipped from V and 4 bases from J, the junction kept 7 bases outside the gene matches. This CDR3 is built from 14 residues. Looked up from germline, CDR1 is SNHLY and CDR2 is FYNNEI. The CDR3 is CASQGASRGNTIYF. The CDR3 DNA sequence: TGTGCCAGCCAGGGGGCGAGTCGAGGAAACACCATATATTTT. The full variable domain, with the rest looked up from reference TRBV2 and TRBJ1-3, is EPEVTQTPSHQVTQMGQEVILRCVPISNHLYFYWYRQILGQKVEFLVSFYNNEISEKSEIFDDQFSVERPDGSNFTLKIRSTKLEDSAMYFCASQGASRGNTIYFGEGSWLTVV.

The gene calls are TRBV29-1 and TRBJ2-2; no reliable D call. CDR3 length equals 14 residues. Trimming left V 4 bases short and J 0 bases short, with 9 bases between. CDR1 SQVTM and CDR2 ANQGSEA come from the germline V gene. CDR3 protein: CSVVDHTNTGELFF. Written as DNA, the CDR3 is TGCAGCGTTGTGGACCATACGAACACCGGGGAGCTGTTTTTT.

The V gene is TRBV20-1, the J gene TRBJ1-5; D is perhaps TRBD1 (5 bases). V was pared by 4 bases and J by 2 bases, with 9 bases between. The germline V gene has CDR1 DFQATT and CDR2 SNEGSKA (reference sequence). The CDR3 has 13 residues. As DNA, the CDR3 is TGCAGTGCTAACAGGCCAGGCAATCAGCCCCAGCATTTT. Amino acids: CSANRPGNQPQHF.

There are a few counts of this clonotype. The rearrangement uses TRBV4-1 and TRBJ2-7; D is possibly TRBD2 (6 bases). There are 16 residues in the CDR3. Trimming pared 0 bases from V and 3 bases from J, leaving 15 bases between. Germline CDR1 MGHRA, CDR2 YSYEKL. The CDR3 DNA reads TGCGCCAGCAGCCAAGAGGGAGTAGCGGCTCTCTACGAGCAGTACTTC. Translating it yields CASSQEGVAALYEQYF.

The chain carries TRBV20-1 and TRBJ2-5; D tentatively fits TRBD1 or TRBD2 (6 bases each). V was pared by 3 bases and J by 5 bases, with 25 bases between. Germline V gene lookup returns CDR1 DFQATT and CDR2 SNEGSKA (reference sequence). The CDR3 runs to 17 residues. Written as DNA, the CDR3 is TGCAGTGCTAGGGAGGGGGTTGACACTCAACCGCGGGAGACCCAGTACTTC. It encodes CSAREGVDTQPRETQYF.

CDR3 in DNA: TGTGCCCCCGATCCCGGGGGGCGGCAGCCCCAGCATTTT. Protein sequence: CAPDPGGRQPQHF. The chain employs TRBV9 and TRBJ1-5; tentative D call: TRBD1 (6 bases). The CDR3 is 13 residues long. With 10 bases removed from V and 7 bases from J, the gap between germline ends came to 18 bases. Germline CDR1 SGDLS, CDR2 YYNGEE.

The J gene is TRBJ2-4, the V gene TRBV7-9; 7 bases match TRBD1. Germline CDR1 is SEHNR and CDR2 is FQNEAQ (reference sequence). This CDR3 contains 18 residues. J gave up 3 bases and V 3 bases, and 14 bases lay outside the gene matches. This CDR3 is CASSFRQGQGSGKNIQYF. The CDR3, as DNA: TGTGCCAGCAGCTTCAGACAGGGCCAGGGGTCGGGCAAAAACATTCAGTACTTC.

The V gene is TRBV7-9, the J gene TRBJ2-6; tentatively, D is TRBD1 (5 bases). Trimming took off 5 bases at V and 0 bases at J, with 14 bases between the two ends. Germline CDR1 and CDR2: SEHNR and FQNEAQ (reference sequence). CDR3 length equals 17 residues. CDR3 nucleotides: TGTGCCAGCAGCCCACACACAGGCCGCTCTGGGGCCAACGTCCTGACTTTC. It yields the protein CASSPHTGRSGANVLTF.

The V gene is TRBV18, the J gene TRBJ1-1; D is unresolved. CDR1 KGHSH and CDR2 LQKENI come from the germline V gene. V shed 3 bases and J shed 0 bases, with 17 bases lying between them. The CDR3 loop spans 17 amino acids. The CDR3 region is CASSPHRFALVNTEAFF. DNA for the CDR3: TGTGCCAGCTCACCGCACAGATTTGCGTTGGTGAACACTGAAGCTTTCTTT.

In nucleotides, the CDR3 is TGTGCCAGCAGTGAAAACAGAAGGCGAGCTTTCTTT. Encoded protein: CASSENRRRAFF. The V gene is TRBV6-1, the J gene TRBJ1-1; D uncertain. This CDR3 spans 12 amino acids. Per the germline V gene, CDR1 is MNHNS and CDR2 is SASEGT. Trimming took off 2 bases at V and 10 bases at J, with 11 bases between the two ends.

In its sample, this clonotype was seen a few times. This chain connects TRBV5-1 to TRBJ2-1; no clear D gene. CDR1 is SGHRS and CDR2 is YFSETQ in the germline V gene. The CDR3 is 13 amino acids. Trimming took 3 bases from V and 7 from J, leaving 11 bases between them. CDR3 DNA: TGCGCCAGCAGCTGGGCGGTGGGTAATGAGCAGTTCTTC. Protein sequence: CASSWAVGNEQFF.

This clonotype appeared a few times. The chain joins TRBV5-4 to TRBJ1-2, with D uncertain. Per the germline V gene, CDR1 is SGHNT and CDR2 is YYREEE (reference sequence). The CDR3 covers 13 residues. V lost 1 base and J 4 bases, leaving 8 bases between the germline ends. For the CDR3, the DNA is TGTGCCAGCAGCTTGCCTCCCGTCTATGGCTACACCTTC. As protein: CASSLPPVYGYTF.

The chain's CDR3 is CSVEHRAGYTF. DNA of the CDR3: TGCAGCGTCGAACACAGGGCTGGCTACACCTTC. The V gene is TRBV29-1, the J gene TRBJ1-2; a weak D match, TRBD1 (6 bases). Germline-derived CDR1 and CDR2 are SQVTM and ANQGSEA. This CDR3 contains 11 residues. Trimming shortened V by 6 bases and J by 7 bases, and 12 bases separated the two germline ends. The variable domain in full, with the rest retrieved from reference TRBV29-1 and TRBJ1-2, is SAVISQKPSRDICQRGTSLTIQCQVDSQVTMMFWYRQQPGQSLTLIATANQGSEATYESGFVIDKFPISRPNLTFSTLTVSNMSPEDSSIYLCSVEHRAGYTFGSGTRLTVV.

This clonotype was observed many times. V is TRBV6-6 and J is TRBJ2-7; D unclear. CDR1 and CDR2 (germline): MNHNY, SVGAGI (reference sequence). This CDR3 is built from 11 residues. The V and J ends lost 6 bases and 3 bases respectively, with 6 bases between them. The chain's CDR3 is CASSWDYEQYF. CDR3 bases: TGTGCCAGCAGCTGGGACTACGAGCAGTACTTC.

The J gene is TRBJ2-1, the V gene TRBV2, with D possibly being TRBD1 (6 bases). The V and J ends lost 6 bases and 2 bases respectively, with 11 bases between them. Germline assignment: CDR1 SNHLY and CDR2 FYNNEI. The CDR3 consists of 14 residues. This CDR3 reads CASRDSGAYNEQFF. CDR3 nucleotide sequence: TGTGCCAGCAGGGACTCAGGGGCCTACAATGAGCAGTTCTTC. Combining the CDR3 with reference TRBV2 and TRBJ2-1 gives the whole variable domain EPEVTQTPSHQVTQMGQEVILRCVPISNHLYFYWYRQILGQKVEFLVSFYNNEISEKSEIFDDQFSVERPDGSNFTLKIRSTKLEDSAMYFCASRDSGAYNEQFFGPGTRLTVL.